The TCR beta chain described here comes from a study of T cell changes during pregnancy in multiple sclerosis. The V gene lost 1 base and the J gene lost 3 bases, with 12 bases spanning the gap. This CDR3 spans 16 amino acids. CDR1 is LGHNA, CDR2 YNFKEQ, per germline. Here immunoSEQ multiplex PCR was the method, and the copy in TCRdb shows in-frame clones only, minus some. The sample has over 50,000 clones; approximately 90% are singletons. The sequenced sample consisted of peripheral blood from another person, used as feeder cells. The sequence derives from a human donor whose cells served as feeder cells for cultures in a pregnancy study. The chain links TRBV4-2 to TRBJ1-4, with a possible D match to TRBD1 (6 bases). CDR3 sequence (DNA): TGTGCCAGCAGCCAAGGATCGGGGGGCTCTAATGAAAAACTGTTTTTT. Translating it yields CASSQGSGGSNEKLFF.